This entry lists 25 T cell receptor beta chains sequenced from one sample in a study of blood T cells in healthy people across ages. Using a J-beta primer mix together with a sample-barcoded 5' primer, a second PCR was run for roughly 6 to 12 cycles. TCRdb re-derived calls from the 5' RACE reads in MiXCR, one entry per CDR3 protein. Altogether fewer than 950,000 distinct CDR3 sequences are present, approximately 55% being singletons, with the ten largest covering under 50%. Material for sequencing was blood. Receptors were obtained from an elderly man in good health.

J is TRBJ1-2 and V is TRBV27, with no clear D. This CDR3 comprises 13 residues. The germline CDR1 and CDR2 sequences are MNHEY and SMNVEV (reference sequence). V gave up 5 bases and J gave up 4 bases, with 11 bases separating them. The CDR3 region has the DNA TGTGCCAGCAGTGTAACCCGGGGCTATGGCTACACCTTC. As protein: CASSVTRGYGYTF.

V is TRBV29-1 and J is TRBJ2-1; TRBD1 matches at 9 bases. Trimming removed 5 bases from V and 3 bases from J; junction bases left unmatched: 11. The CDR3 contains 16 residues. CDR1 is SQVTM, CDR2 ANQGSEA, per germline. The CDR3 protein is CSVHYTGTGFYNEQFF. DNA for the CDR3: TGCAGCGTTCACTACACCGGGACAGGGTTCTACAATGAGCAGTTCTTC.

The genes are TRBV20-1 and TRBJ1-2; no definite D call. Germline loops: CDR1 DFQATT, CDR2 SNEGSKA (reference sequence). Deletions cut 4 bases from V and 1 base from J, with 10 bases between. There are 13 residues in the CDR3. The DNA of the CDR3 is TGCAGTGCTATTCTGACGGATAACTATGGCTACACCTTC. The encoded protein is CSAILTDNYGYTF.

This clonotype was seen more than once but under ten times. A much larger clone lies one base from this, so it may be a read error. The chain employs TRBV27 and TRBJ2-3, with 7 bases aligning to TRBD2. The CDR3 contains 14 residues. Trimming cost V 5 bases and J 3 bases; bases outside gene matches: 5. Per germline, CDR1 MNHEY and CDR2 SMNVEV (reference sequence). The chain's CDR3 is CASSVGGITDTQYF. For the CDR3, the DNA is TGTGCCAGCAGTGTCGGGGGGATTACAGATACGCAGTATTTT.

The chain has TRBV3-1 and TRBJ2-6; TRBD2 might be the D (6 bases). The V gene lost 2 bases and the J gene lost 0 bases, with 14 bases spanning the gap. Germline CDR1 LGHDT, CDR2 YNNKEL (reference sequence). CDR3 size: 18 residues. CDR3 bases: TGTGCCAGCAGCCAATATGATCGGGGGAGCTCTGGGGCCAACGTCCTGACTTTC. This translates into CASSQYDRGSSGANVLTF.

This chain links TRBV5-1 with TRBJ2-1; 7 bases map to TRBD2. There are 14 residues in the CDR3. V gave up 3 bases and J gave up 6 bases; unmatched junction bases: 6. Germline V gene sequence: CDR1 SGHRS, CDR2 YFSETQ. CDR3 region: CASSWGSSGNEQFF. The CDR3, as DNA: TGCGCCAGCAGCTGGGGATCTAGCGGCAATGAGCAGTTCTTC. Supplemented by reference TRBV5-1 and TRBJ2-1, the full variable domain reads KAGVTQTPRYLIKTRGQQVTLSCSPISGHRSVSWYQQTPGQGLQFLFEYFSETQRNKGNFPGRFSGRQFSNSRSEMNVSTLELGDSALYLCASSWGSSGNEQFFGPGTRLTVL.

This sequence joins TRBV20-1 and TRBJ2-3; 13 nucleotides align to TRBD2. The CDR3 runs 15 residues. Per the germline V gene, CDR1 is DFQATT and CDR2 is SNEGSKA (reference sequence). J gave up 4 bases and V 3 bases, and 4 bases lay outside the gene matches. In DNA, the CDR3 is TGCAGTGCTAGCTGGACTAGCGGGAGACCAGATACGCAGTATTTT. As protein: CSASWTSGRPDTQYF.

V is TRBV3-1 and J is TRBJ2-1; D may be TRBD1 or TRBD2 (6 bases each). The CDR3 length is 15 residues. The V and J ends lost 3 bases and 4 bases respectively, with 13 bases between them. CDR1 is LGHDT and CDR2 is YNNKEL in the germline V gene (reference sequence). CDR3 nucleotide sequence: TGTGCCAGCAGCCACAGCCGGGGGCGGTACAATGAGCAGTTCTTC. It encodes CASSHSRGRYNEQFF.

This sequence joins TRBV11-2 and TRBJ2-5; D remains unclear. The closer fit of TRBJ2-7 to the DNA end suggests the J call may be wrong. This CDR3 has 15 residues. Per the germline V gene, CDR1 is SGHAT and CDR2 is FQNNGV. The CDR3 coding sequence is TGTGCCAGCAGTCTGGATCGGCGTGGGGCCTACGAGCAGTACTTC. This codes for CASSLDRRGAYEQYF.

DNA for the CDR3: TGTGCCAGCAGCCGGGGGCGAGATGGAGATACGCAGTATTTT. It yields the protein CASSRGRDGDTQYF. V and J are TRBV6-5 and TRBJ2-3; D is tentatively TRBD1 or TRBD2 (6 bases each). Per germline, CDR1 MNHEY and CDR2 SVGAGI. V lost 6 bases, J lost 5 bases, and 15 bases lay in between. The length of the CDR3 is 14 residues.

V gene TRBV10-1 combines with J gene TRBJ2-5; 12 bases fit TRBD1. TRBJ2-7 explains the end of the DNA better; the J call may be wrong. The CDR3 consists of 13 residues. Germline-derived CDR1 and CDR2 are WNHNN and SYGVQD (reference sequence). The DNA of the CDR3 is TGCGCCAGCATGGGACAGGGGGCTCCCGAGCAGTACTTC. It translates to CASMGQGAPEQYF.

The rearrangement uses TRBV12-3 or TRBV12-4 and TRBJ1-4; 7 bases fit TRBD1. This CDR3 comprises 15 residues. With V trimmed by 1 base and J by 5 bases, 4 bases remained unmatched. The CDR3, as DNA: TGTGCCAGCAGTTTAGGGGCCAGGGGGAATGAAAAACTGTTTTTT. Translating it yields CASSLGARGNEKLFF.

The chain uses TRBV27 and TRBJ1-6; D unclear. Trimming left V 6 bases short and J 2 bases short, with 17 bases between. This CDR3 has 17 residues. Germline CDR1 MNHEY, CDR2 SMNVEV (reference sequence). The CDR3 here is CASRRGGLPPYNSPLHF. The DNA of the CDR3 is TGTGCCAGCAGGCGAGGAGGGTTACCTCCCTATAATTCACCCCTCCACTTT.

The J gene is TRBJ1-1, the V gene TRBV10-3; the match to TRBD1 covers 7 bases. The CDR3 runs 12 residues. V was pared by 5 bases and J by 7 bases, with 4 bases of the junction left unmatched. Germline lookup yields CDR1 ENHRY and CDR2 SYGVKD. CDR3 DNA sequence: TGTGCCATCAGTAAGGGGGCCGATGAAGCTTTCTTT. Its translation: CAISKGADEAFF.

The CDR3 DNA is TGTGCCAGCAGCCCTCGTATGGCAGGGGGTAGTGAGCAGTACTTC. Translated: CASSPRMAGGSEQYF. V gene TRBV7-2 combines with J gene TRBJ2-5; the match to TRBD1 covers 7 bases. The V gene end was trimmed by 5 bases and the J gene end by 11 bases; junction bases not matched to a gene: 17. CDR1 is SGHTA, CDR2 FQGNSA, per germline. This CDR3 has 15 residues.

The chain is built from TRBV28 and TRBJ2-7; 7 bases match TRBD2. Looked up from germline, CDR1 is MDHEN and CDR2 is SYDVKM. This CDR3 region has 16 residues. V gave up 2 bases and J gave up 2 bases; unmatched junction bases: 9. The CDR3 protein is CASSLGGGILAYEQYF. The CDR3 nucleotides read TGTGCCAGCAGTTTAGGGGGGGGGATACTCGCCTACGAGCAGTACTTC.

The gene calls are TRBV4-1 and TRBJ2-7; TRBD2 aligns across 9 bases. The J segment lost 0 bases and the V segment lost 0 bases, leaving 6 bases of the junction unmatched. Looked up from germline, CDR1 is MGHRA and CDR2 is YSYEKL. The CDR3 sequence is 17 residues long. The chain's CDR3 is CASSQDQTSGRSYEQYF. The CDR3 DNA sequence: TGCGCCAGCAGCCAAGATCAAACTAGCGGGCGCTCCTACGAGCAGTACTTC.

Comment on this clonotype: Since the CDR3 does not end with the conserved phenylalanine or tryptophan, this likely comes from a read error. V and J are TRBV4-2 and TRBJ1-2; 7 bases agree with TRBD1. The germline gives CDR1 LGHNA, CDR2 YNFKEQ. The CDR3 has 17 amino acids. With V trimmed by 4 bases and J by 4 bases, 15 bases remained unmatched. The CDR3 region has the DNA TGTGCCAGCAGCCCGAGGTATAAGGGGGCTAAAGGCTATGGCTACACCTCC. It encodes CASSPRYKGAKGYGYTS.

This clonotype was detected only once. The chain carries TRBV18 and TRBJ2-1, with D uncertain. Trimming stripped 3 bases from V and 10 bases from J, with 7 bases between. CDR3 length: 11 residues. The germline gives CDR1 KGHSH, CDR2 LQKENI. The CDR3 DNA reads as TGTGCCAGCTCACCGTCCTTGGAGCAGTTCTTC. Translating gives CASSPSLEQFF.

The table lists this clonotype with a few counts. J is TRBJ2-1 and V is TRBV4-1, with 10 bases lining up with TRBD2. The CDR3 has 15 amino acids. Germline V gene sequence: CDR1 MGHRA, CDR2 YSYEKL. V shed 2 bases and J 5 bases; nucleotides not matched to a gene: 3. The CDR3 bases are TGCGCCAGCAGCCAATGGACTAGCGGAGACAATGAGCAGTTCTTC. Its protein product is CASSQWTSGDNEQFF.

This chain uses TRBV28 with TRBJ2-7, with no clear D. The CDR3 is 16 residues long. The germline gives CDR1 MDHEN, CDR2 SYDVKM. Trimming removed 3 bases from V and 3 bases from J, with 18 bases in between. In nucleotides, the CDR3 is TGTGCCAGCAGTTTCTCGCGACGGGCGCCGCACTACGAGCAGTACTTC. Protein sequence: CASSFSRRAPHYEQYF.

The chain joins TRBV24-1 to TRBJ2-1; TRBD1 is a possible D gene (6 bases). V was pared by 8 bases and J by 6 bases, with 13 bases between. This CDR3 has 13 residues. CDR1 is KGHDR, CDR2 SFDVKD, per germline. CDR3 sequence reads: CATKGGNVNEQFF. The DNA of the CDR3 is TGTGCCACCAAAGGGGGTAATGTCAATGAGCAGTTCTTC.

CDR3 sequence reads: CASTRLRVDYGYTF. The CDR3 DNA is TGTGCCAGCACCCGGTTAAGGGTGGACTATGGCTACACCTTC. The rearrangement uses TRBV6-2 or TRBV6-3 and TRBJ1-2, with no clear D. The V gene's germline CDR1 is MNHEY and CDR2 SVGEGT. The CDR3 is made up of 14 amino acids. Trimming pared 7 bases from V and 3 bases from J, leaving 15 bases between.

This rearrangement joins TRBV10-3 to TRBJ1-6; D remains ambiguous. Germline assignment: CDR1 ENHRY and CDR2 SYGVKD. This CDR3 spans 12 amino acids. Between the trimmed V and J ends, which lost 2 bases and 14 bases, there was a span of 10 bases. CDR3 in amino acids: CAISENLLALHF. As DNA, the CDR3 is TGTGCCATCAGTGAGAATCTTCTGGCCCTCCACTTT.

CDR3 region: CASSLYPGGEYEQYF. The CDR3 DNA is TGTGCCAGCAGTTTATATCCAGGGGGCGAGTACGAGCAGTACTTC. This chain joins TRBV12-3 or TRBV12-4 and TRBJ2-5, with 8 bases identical to TRBD1. The closer fit of TRBJ2-7 to the DNA end suggests the J call may be wrong. This CDR3 has 15 residues.